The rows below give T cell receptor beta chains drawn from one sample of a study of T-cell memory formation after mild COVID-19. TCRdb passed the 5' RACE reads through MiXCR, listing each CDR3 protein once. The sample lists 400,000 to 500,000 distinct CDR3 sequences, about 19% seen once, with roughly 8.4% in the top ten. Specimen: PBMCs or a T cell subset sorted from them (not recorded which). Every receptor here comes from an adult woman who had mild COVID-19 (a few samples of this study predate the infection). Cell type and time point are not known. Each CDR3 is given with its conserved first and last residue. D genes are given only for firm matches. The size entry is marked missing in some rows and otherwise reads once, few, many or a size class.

TGTGCCAGCAGTGAAGGACTAGCGGGAGAGGATGAGCAGTTCTTC	CASSEGLAGEDEQFF	15	TRBJ2-1	TRBD2	TRBV6-1	few
TGTGCCAGCAGCGAGCGGGGGACGTACAATGAGCAGTTCTTC	CASSERGTYNEQFF	14	TRBJ2-1	TRBD2	TRBV12-3/TRBV12-4	-
TGTGCCATCAGTGAAGTGGCTAGCGGGGAAATTCATACGCAGTATTTT	CAISEVASGEIHTQYF	16	TRBJ2-3	TRBD2	TRBV10-3	-
TGTGCCAGCAGCCCCCGGACTAGGGGTAATGAGCAGTTCTTC	CASSPRTRGNEQFF	14	TRBJ2-1	TRBD2	TRBV7-3	-
TGCAGTGCCCCCCGGCCAGGCTACTCTTCTGGGGCCAACGTCCTGACTTTC	CSAPRPGYSSGANVLTF	17	TRBJ2-6	-	TRBV20-1	-
TGTGCCACCGTAGACAGGGAAGTCAATCAGCCCCAGCATTTT	CATVDREVNQPQHF	14	TRBJ1-5	TRBD1	TRBV24-1	-
TGTGCCAGCACCTCCGGCCGATCTGACTATGGCTACACCTTC	CASTSGRSDYGYTF	14	TRBJ1-2	-	TRBV5-5	-
TGCAGCGTTAGATACACTAGCACAGATACGCAGTATTTT	CSVRYTSTDTQYF	13	TRBJ2-3	-	TRBV29-1	-
TGTGCCAGCAGAGCTACAGGGGGCTACGGCTACACCTTC	CASRATGGYGYTF	13	TRBJ1-2	TRBD1	TRBV6-5	few
TGTGCCAGCAGCCTGAATGACAAGAGGGGACAGTACTTC	CASSLNDKRGQYF	13	TRBJ2-5	-	TRBV5-6	-
TGCGCCAGCAGCCAATTAAGGGACGGTGAAGCTTTCTTT	CASSQLRDGEAFF	13	TRBJ1-1	-	TRBV4-1	-
TGTGCCAGCAGTTTCGAGGACACTGAAGCTTTCTTT	CASSFEDTEAFF	12	TRBJ1-1	-	TRBV12-3/TRBV12-4	few
TGCAGCTCCCGGGGCGCGGGGGGTCAGCCCCAGCATTTT	CSSRGAGGQPQHF	13	TRBJ1-5	-	TRBV29-1	-
TGTGCCAGCAGCTATGATTCACCCCTCCACTTT	CASSYDSPLHF	11	TRBJ1-6	-	TRBV5-8	-
TGCGCCAGCAGTATAAGTGCGGGGAGGAACACTGAAGCTTTCTTT	CASSISAGRNTEAFF	15	TRBJ1-1	-	TRBV5-1	many
TGCGCCAGCAGCGAGGGGACAGGGGTCTACGAGCAGTACTTC	CASSEGTGVYEQYF	14	TRBJ2-7	TRBD1	TRBV5-1	few
TGTGCCAGCAGTGTTGGGGAGGGAAATCAGCCCCAGCATTTT	CASSVGEGNQPQHF	14	TRBJ1-5	-	TRBV6-1	-
TGCAGTGCTTCCCCGGGACAGGGGGGAGCTTTCTTT	CSASPGQGGAFF	12	TRBJ1-1	TRBD1	TRBV20-1	few
TGTGCCAGCAGCCAAGGAGTCAAGGGGACCAGCACAGATACGCAGTATTTT	CASSQGVKGTSTDTQYF	17	TRBJ2-3	-	TRBV4-2	few
TGTGCCAGCAGCCCCGGGGGGGTAGATACGCAGTATTTT	CASSPGGVDTQYF	13	TRBJ2-3	TRBD2	TRBV7-2	few